Listed below are T cell receptor beta chains from one sample, sequenced in a study of cytomegalovirus exposure and HLA in healthy donors. Sequenced by immunoSEQ multiplex PCR; TCRdb stores in-frame clones only, minus some. This sample has 110,000 or so clones, with 86% found just once. Sequencing used PBMCs. These receptors were collected from a woman under 30 in good health and CMV-seropositive. The CDR3 runs from the conserved cysteine through the conserved F or W. A D gene is named only where the DNA matches it firmly. Rows give clone size only sometimes, using once, few, many, or a class for an expanded clone.

J,size,V,D,CDR3,DNA
TRBJ1-5,.,TRBV4-1,.,CASKLTGSGQPQHF,TGCGCCAGCAAGTTAACAGGGTCGGGTCAGCCCCAGCATTTT
TRBJ2-2,.,TRBV28,.,CASRSGAGELFF,TGTGCCAGCAGGTCTGGAGCCGGGGAGCTGTTTTTT
TRBJ1-5,.,TRBV28,TRBD1,CASSPTQGNSNQPQHF,TGTGCCAGCAGTCCAACACAGGGGAATAGCAATCAGCCCCAGCATTTT
TRBJ2-7,many,TRBV4-2,.,CASSQDPAGTLNHEQYF,TGTGCCAGCAGCCAAGATCCAGCGGGCACACTTAACCACGAGCAGTACTTC
TRBJ1-6,.,TRBV5-1,.,CASSLVPGFANSPLHF,TGCGCCAGCAGCTTGGTCCCGGGGTTCGCTAATTCACCCCTCCACTTT
TRBJ2-5,.,TRBV12-5,.,CASAEYQETQYF,TGTGCTAGTGCGGAGTACCAAGAGACCCAGTACTTC
TRBJ2-3,.,TRBV5-1,TRBD2,CASRTGGLTDTQYF,TGCGCCAGCAGAACGGGGGGACTCACAGATACGCAGTATTTT
TRBJ1-4,once,TRBV7-2,.,CASSLAIGFGNEKLFF,TGTGCCAGCAGCTTAGCGATTGGCTTTGGTAATGAAAAACTGTTTTTT
TRBJ2-2,.,TRBV2,.,CASNLQGTGELFF,TGTGCCAGCAACCTACAGGGCACCGGGGAGCTGTTTTTT
TRBJ2-1,few,TRBV5-4,TRBD2,CASSFVGGSNNEQFF,TGTGCCAGCAGCTTTGTCGGCGGGAGTAACAATGAGCAGTTCTTC
TRBJ2-3,once,TRBV6-5,.,CASRYSRQVDTQYF,TGTGCCAGCAGGTACAGCCGACAGGTGGATACGCAGTATTTT
TRBJ2-7,.,TRBV11-1,TRBD1,CASSLRDRGQEQYF,TGTGCCAGCAGCCTCCGGGACAGGGGGCAGGAGCAGTACTTC
TRBJ1-5,.,TRBV2,.,CASSGGVLNQPQHF,TGTGCCAGCAGTGGAGGAGTTTTAAATCAGCCCCAGCATTTT
TRBJ1-1,.,TRBV7-9,.,CASSASHGGNEAFF,TGTGCCAGCAGCGCATCCCACGGGGGGAATGAAGCTTTCTTT
TRBJ2-5,.,TRBV5-1,.,CASSLSGTNQETQYF,TGCGCCAGCAGCTTGAGCGGTACAAACCAAGAGACCCAGTACTTC
TRBJ2-2,.,TRBV5-1,TRBD1,CASSLRTGNTGELFF,TGCGCCAGCAGCCTACGGACAGGGAACACCGGGGAGCTGTTTTTT
TRBJ1-2,.,TRBV19,.,CASSISEGSYTF,TGTGCCAGTAGTATTTCGGAGGGGAGCTACACCTTC
TRBJ2-1,.,TRBV4-1,.,CASSQARDSYNEQFF,TGCGCCAGCAGCCAAGCCCGGGACTCCTACAATGAGCAGTTCTTC
TRBJ1-5,few,TRBV5-1,.,CASSLGGSNQPQHF,TGCGCCAGCAGCTTGGGCGGATCCAATCAGCCCCAGCATTTT
TRBJ1-2,once,TRBV19,.,CASRTQGTIAGYTF,TGTGCCAGTAGGACTCAGGGGACAATAGCTGGCTACACCTTC
TRBJ1-2,.,TRBV28,.,CASSLGGVNYGYTF,TGTGCCAGCAGTTTAGGGGGGGTGAACTATGGCTACACCTTC
TRBJ2-7,.,TRBV11-2,.,CASSSPRGPQYYEQYF,TGTGCCAGCAGCTCCCCCCGCGGCCCGCAGTACTACGAGCAGTACTTC
TRBJ1-2,.,TRBV6-5,.,CASYPAQGYYGYTF,TGTGCCAGCTACCCGGCCCAGGGTTACTATGGCTACACCTTC
TRBJ1-2,few,TRBV2,TRBD1,CASRRGQTGYGYTF,TGTGCCAGCAGACGGGGACAGACCGGCTATGGCTACACCTTC
TRBJ2-1,few,TRBV11-2,.,CASSLVSNEQFF,TGTGCCAGCAGCTTAGTGAGCAATGAGCAGTTCTTC
TRBJ1-5,.,TRBV5-6,.,CASSLYNQPQHF,TGTGCCAGCAGCTTGTATAATCAGCCCCAGCATTTT
TRBJ2-7,medium-sized,TRBV19,.,CASGSGIQTGEQYF,TGTGCCAGTGGGTCCGGGATCCAAACGGGCGAGCAGTACTTC
TRBJ2-7,.,TRBV11-3,.,CASSSLSYEQYF,TGTGCCAGCAGCTCACTTTCCTACGAGCAGTACTTC
TRBJ2-7,.,TRBV7-9,.,CASSSGAGVYEQYF,TGTGCCAGCAGCTCAGGGGCCGGAGTCTACGAGCAGTACTTC
TRBJ2-5,.,TRBV9,.,CASSVEALQETQYF,TGTGCCAGCAGCGTAGAGGCACTACAAGAGACCCAGTACTTC
TRBJ2-3,.,TRBV19,.,CASSLKTGSTDTQYF,TGTGCCAGTAGTCTCAAGACAGGTAGCACAGATACGCAGTATTTT
TRBJ1-5,.,TRBV7-9,.,CASSLGSGNQPQHF,TGTGCCAGCAGCTTAGGGAGTGGCAATCAGCCCCAGCATTTT
TRBJ2-7,.,TRBV28,TRBD1,CASSSVTGVPSYEQYF,TGTGCCAGCAGTTCCGTAACAGGGGTTCCCTCCTACGAGCAGTACTTC
TRBJ2-5,.,TRBV5-6,.,CASSSGFFSETQYF,TGTGCCAGCAGCTCAGGGTTTTTCTCAGAGACCCAGTACTTC
TRBJ1-2,.,TRBV5-6,.,CASSRAGPGDGYTF,TGTGCCAGCAGCCGCGCAGGGCCGGGGGATGGCTACACCTTC
TRBJ1-3,.,TRBV19,.,CASRETGTLNTIYF,TGTGCCAGCCGGGAAACGGGCACTTTAAACACCATATATTTT
TRBJ2-1,.,TRBV27,TRBD1,CASSQTGTGVEQFF,TGTGCCAGCAGTCAAACCGGGACAGGGGTTGAGCAGTTCTTC
TRBJ2-1,.,TRBV11-3,.,CASSLRGGSNEQFF,TGTGCCAGCAGCTTACGTGGAGGGAGTAATGAGCAGTTCTTC
TRBJ1-4,.,TRBV27,.,CASSLYRRVGEGGNEKLFF,TGTGCCAGCAGCCTGTATCGAAGGGTTGGAGAAGGAGGTAATGAAAAACTGTTTTTT
TRBJ2-7,.,TRBV27,TRBD1,CASRAPPGTALSYEQYF,TGTGCCAGCAGGGCCCCCCCCGGGACAGCTTTATCCTACGAGCAGTACTTC
TRBJ2-3,.,TRBV7-2,TRBD2,CASSRTSGSGDTQYF,TGTGCCAGCAGCCGGACTAGCGGGAGTGGTGATACGCAGTATTTT